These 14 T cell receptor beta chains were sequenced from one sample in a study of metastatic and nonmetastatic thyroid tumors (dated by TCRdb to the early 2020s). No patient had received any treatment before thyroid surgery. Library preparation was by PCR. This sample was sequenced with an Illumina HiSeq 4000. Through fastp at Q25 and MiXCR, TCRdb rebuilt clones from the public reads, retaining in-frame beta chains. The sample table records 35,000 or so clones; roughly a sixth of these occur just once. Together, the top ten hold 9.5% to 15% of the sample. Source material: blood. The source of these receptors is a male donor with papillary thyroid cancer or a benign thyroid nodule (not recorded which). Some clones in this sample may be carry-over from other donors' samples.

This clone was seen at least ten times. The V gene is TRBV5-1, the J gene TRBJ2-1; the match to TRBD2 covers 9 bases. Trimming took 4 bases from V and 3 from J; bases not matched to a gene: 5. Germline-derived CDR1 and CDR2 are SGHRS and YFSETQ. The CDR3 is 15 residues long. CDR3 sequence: CASSLGLASYNEQFF. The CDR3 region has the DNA TGCGCCAGCAGCCTGGGACTAGCAAGCTACAATGAGCAGTTCTTC.

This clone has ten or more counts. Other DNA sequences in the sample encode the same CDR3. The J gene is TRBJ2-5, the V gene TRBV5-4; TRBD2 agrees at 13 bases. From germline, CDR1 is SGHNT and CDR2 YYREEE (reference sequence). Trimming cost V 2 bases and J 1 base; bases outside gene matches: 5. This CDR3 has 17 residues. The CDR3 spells CASSFGTSGDFQETQYF. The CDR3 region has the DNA TGTGCCAGCAGCTTTGGGACTAGCGGGGATTTCCAAGAGACCCAGTACTTC.

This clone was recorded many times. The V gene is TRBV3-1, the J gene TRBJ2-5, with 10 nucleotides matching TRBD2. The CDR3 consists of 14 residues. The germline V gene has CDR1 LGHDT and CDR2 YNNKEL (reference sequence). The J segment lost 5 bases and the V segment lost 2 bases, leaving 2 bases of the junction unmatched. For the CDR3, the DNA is TGTGCCAGCAGCCAATCTAGCGGGGGTGAGACCCAGTACTTC. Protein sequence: CASSQSSGGETQYF.

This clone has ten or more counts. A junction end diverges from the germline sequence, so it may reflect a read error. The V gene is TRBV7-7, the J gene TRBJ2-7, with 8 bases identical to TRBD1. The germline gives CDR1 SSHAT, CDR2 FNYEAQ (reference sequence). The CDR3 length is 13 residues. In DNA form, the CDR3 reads TGTGCTAGCAGCACGGACAGGGACTACGAGCAGTACTTC. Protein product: CASSTDRDYEQYF.

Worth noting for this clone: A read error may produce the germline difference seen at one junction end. CDR3: CVSIFLTAEQYF. The CDR3 DNA reads as TGTGTCAGCATCTTTTTGACAGCCGAGCAGTACTTC. V usage is TRBV7-2 and J usage is TRBJ2-7; tentatively, D is TRBD1 (5 bases). CDR1 and CDR2 (germline): SGHTA, FQGNSA. The CDR3 extends over 12 amino acids.

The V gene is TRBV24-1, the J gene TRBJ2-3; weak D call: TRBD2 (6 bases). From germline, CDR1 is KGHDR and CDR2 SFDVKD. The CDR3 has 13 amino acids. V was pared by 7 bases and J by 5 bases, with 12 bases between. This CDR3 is CATSPAGLDTQYF. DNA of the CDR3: TGTGCCACCAGCCCAGCGGGCCTAGATACGCAGTATTTT.

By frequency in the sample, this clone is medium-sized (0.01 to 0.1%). In DNA form, the CDR3 reads TGTGCCAGCAGTGGACCGATCTACGAGCAGTACTTC. Translation gives CASSGPIYEQYF. The rearrangement joins TRBV6-2 or TRBV6-3 to TRBJ2-7; D gene ambiguous. CDR1 and CDR2 from the germline V gene are MNHEY and SVGEGT. Trimming took 5 bases from V and 3 from J, leaving 8 bases between them. CDR3 length equals 12 residues.

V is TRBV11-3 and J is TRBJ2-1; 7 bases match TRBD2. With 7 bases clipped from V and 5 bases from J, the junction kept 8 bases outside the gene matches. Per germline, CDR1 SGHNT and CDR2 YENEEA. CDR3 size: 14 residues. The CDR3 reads CASNQGLRDNEQFF. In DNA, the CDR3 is TGTGCCAGCAACCAGGGACTAAGAGACAATGAGCAGTTCTTC. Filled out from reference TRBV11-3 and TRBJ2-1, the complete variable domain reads EAGVVQSPRYKIIEKKQPVAFWCNPISGHNTLYWYLQNLGQGPELLIRYENEEAVDDSQLPKDRFSAERLKGVDSTLKIQPAELGDSAVYLCASNQGLRDNEQFFGPGTRLTVL.

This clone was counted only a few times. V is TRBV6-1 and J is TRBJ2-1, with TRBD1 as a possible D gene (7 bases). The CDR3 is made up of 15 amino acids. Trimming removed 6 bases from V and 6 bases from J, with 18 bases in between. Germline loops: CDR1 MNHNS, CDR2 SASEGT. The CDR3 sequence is CASRHTGDWLNEQFF. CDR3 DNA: TGTGCCAGCAGACACACAGGGGACTGGCTCAATGAGCAGTTCTTC.

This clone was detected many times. The CDR3 sequence is CASSNPGLTYNEQFF. In DNA form, the CDR3 reads TGTGCCAGTAGTAACCCGGGACTGACCTACAATGAGCAGTTCTTC. V usage is TRBV19 and J usage is TRBJ2-1; TRBD2 might be the D (6 bases). The germline CDR1 and CDR2 sequences are LNHDA and SQIVND (reference sequence). CDR3 size: 15 residues. Trimming shortened V by 4 bases and J by 2 bases, and 12 bases separated the two germline ends.

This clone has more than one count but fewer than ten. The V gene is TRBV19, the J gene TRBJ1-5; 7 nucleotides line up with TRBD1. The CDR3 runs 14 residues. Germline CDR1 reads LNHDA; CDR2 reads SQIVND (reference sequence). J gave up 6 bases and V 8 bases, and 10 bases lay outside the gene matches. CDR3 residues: CASSDLTGPQPQHF. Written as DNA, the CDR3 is TGTGCCAGTTCTGATCTGACAGGGCCTCAGCCCCAGCATTTT.

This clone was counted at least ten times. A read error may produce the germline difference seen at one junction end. CDR3 nucleotides: TGTGCCAGTACCGATTCAGCCAGAAACATTCAGTACTTC. This gives the protein CASTDSARNIQYF. The chain combines TRBV19 with TRBJ2-4; no firm D call. CDR1 LNHDA and CDR2 SQIVND come from the germline V gene (reference sequence). This CDR3 spans 13 amino acids.

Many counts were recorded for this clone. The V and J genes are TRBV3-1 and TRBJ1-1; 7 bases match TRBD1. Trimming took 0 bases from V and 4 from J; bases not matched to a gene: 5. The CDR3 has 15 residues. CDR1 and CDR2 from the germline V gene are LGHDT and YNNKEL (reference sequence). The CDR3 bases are TGTGCCAGCAGCCAAGAAGGAGGGGGCTTCACTGAAGCTTTCTTT. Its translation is CASSQEGGGFTEAFF.

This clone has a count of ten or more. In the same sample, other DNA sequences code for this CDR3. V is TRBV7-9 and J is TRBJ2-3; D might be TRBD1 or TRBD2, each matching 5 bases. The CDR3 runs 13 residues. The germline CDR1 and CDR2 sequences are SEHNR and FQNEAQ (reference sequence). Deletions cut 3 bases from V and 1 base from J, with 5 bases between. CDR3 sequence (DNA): TGTGCCAGCAGCTTGGGGGGCACAGATACGCAGTATTTT. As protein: CASSLGGTDTQYF.